The rows below give T cell receptor beta chains drawn from one sample of a study of blood T cell repertoires in COVID-19. The data were produced by immunoSEQ multiplex PCR, yet TCRdb's version contains in-frame clones alone and is incomplete. This sample has 50,000 to 80,000 clones, with more than 70% found just once. The sample taken for sequencing was peripheral blood. The receptors shown here come from a man in his fifties with active COVID-19. Each CDR3 is given with its conserved first and last residue. A D gene is named only where the DNA matches it firmly. Expanded clones are given a class, and other clones once, few, many or no size at all.

CDR3nt | CDR3aa | abundance | j_gene | v_gene | d_gene
TGTGCCACCAGTGATTTGAGCGGTTTCCCCACAGATACGCAGTATTTT | CATSDLSGFPTDTQYF | once | TRBJ2-3 | TRBV24-1 | -
TGTGCCAGCAGACGGACTAGTGGGAGCACAGATACGCAGTATTTT | CASRRTSGSTDTQYF | once | TRBJ2-3 | TRBV2 | TRBD2
TGTGCCAGCAGCGGGGGGCACTCAACTAATGAAAAACTGTTTTTT | CASSGGHSTNEKLFF | - | TRBJ1-4 | TRBV2 | -
TGTGCCAGCAGCCAAGATGGGGGGGGACCCTACAATGAGCAGTTCTTC | CASSQDGGGPYNEQFF | - | TRBJ2-1 | TRBV3-1/TRBV3-2 | TRBD2
TGTGCCAGCAGTAAGGGGGTTTTGAGCAATCAGCCCCAGCATTTT | CASSKGVLSNQPQHF | few | TRBJ1-5 | TRBV6-5 | -
TGTGCCAGCAGCCTAGCCGAACCCCCGGCTGGCATTCAGTACTTC | CASSLAEPPAGIQYF | - | TRBJ2-4 | TRBV6-6 | -
TGTGCCAGCAGCCAAACAGGGGGCTACACCTTC | CASSQTGGYTF | - | TRBJ1-2 | TRBV5-4 | -
TGCAGTGCTGGAACAGGGTTAGGCTACACCTTC | CSAGTGLGYTF | once | TRBJ1-2 | TRBV20-1 | -
TGTGCCAGCAGCATAGATTACAGGGTAAGGATGAACACTGAAGCTTTCTTT | CASSIDYRVRMNTEAFF | - | TRBJ1-1 | TRBV11-3 | -
TGTGCCAGCTCACCGACAGCCGGAAACACCATATATTTT | CASSPTAGNTIYF | - | TRBJ1-3 | TRBV18 | -
TGTGCTAGTGGACGGGGTGTCCGCGCGAACACCGGGGAGCTGTTTTTT | CASGRGVRANTGELFF | once | TRBJ2-2 | TRBV12-5 | -
TGTGCCAGCAGTGAAAAAGGGACAGGGACTCAGCCCCAGCATTTT | CASSEKGTGTQPQHF | - | TRBJ1-5 | TRBV2 | TRBD1
TGCGCCAGCAGTGAGCCAGGACAGGGAATTGGCACAGATACGCAGTATTTT | CASSEPGQGIGTDTQYF | - | TRBJ2-3 | TRBV10-2 | TRBD1
TGCAGCGTTCGAAACAGGGGAGGCACTGAAGCTTTCTTT | CSVRNRGGTEAFF | - | TRBJ1-1 | TRBV29-1 | TRBD1
TGTGCCATTCAGAGGGACACCACTTTCTACGAGCAGTACTTC | CAIQRDTTFYEQYF | - | TRBJ2-7 | TRBV2 | -
TGTGCCAGCAGCCAAGCACAGGGCCAAGAGACCCAGTACTTC | CASSQAQGQETQYF | - | TRBJ2-5 | TRBV3-1/TRBV3-2 | -
TGTGCCAGCAGCCAAGATTTGACACAAGAGACCCAGTACTTC | CASSQDLTQETQYF | - | TRBJ2-5 | TRBV4-2 | -
TGCAGCGTTGTCGCCACAGGGCTGGGGGACACTGAAGCTTTCTTT | CSVVATGLGDTEAFF | - | TRBJ1-1 | TRBV29-1 | -
TGTGCCAGCAGACCAATAGCGGGGGGTGAGCAGTTCTTC | CASRPIAGGEQFF | - | TRBJ2-1 | TRBV12-3/TRBV12-4 | TRBD2
TGTGCCAGCAGCTTGGCCAGGAGCGGGGGGGCCTCCGGGGAGCTGTTTTTT | CASSLARSGGASGELFF | - | TRBJ2-2 | TRBV5-6 | TRBD2
TGTGCCAGTAGCCCAGGGGGCTCAAGCACAGATACGCAGTATTTT | CASSPGGSSTDTQYF | - | TRBJ2-3 | TRBV19 | TRBD1
TGTGCCAGCAGCCAAGAGGCGGTCGGGACTGAAGCTTTCTTT | CASSQEAVGTEAFF | - | TRBJ1-1 | TRBV14 | -
TGCGCCAGCACTTCAGGACAGGGGAGAAAAACTGAAGCTTTCTTT | CASTSGQGRKTEAFF | - | TRBJ1-1 | TRBV5-1 | TRBD1
TGTGCCAGCAGCTTCGGACAGGGATTATCCAACGTCCTGACTTTC | CASSFGQGLSNVLTF | - | TRBJ2-6 | TRBV7-3 | TRBD1
TGTGCCACCGGGGATAGCGGGTCTTCGCGGACCCAGTACTTC | CATGDSGSSRTQYF | - | TRBJ2-5 | TRBV11-2 | TRBD2
TGTGCCAGCAGCTTAGTAGCGGGAGTCAGCAATGAGCAGTTCTTC | CASSLVAGVSNEQFF | - | TRBJ2-1 | TRBV11-3 | TRBD2
TGTGCCAGCAGTTTACAAGCGGGGGGCACAGATACGCAGTATTTT | CASSLQAGGTDTQYF | - | TRBJ2-3 | TRBV27 | TRBD2
TGCGCCAGCAGTGTGTCCGGGGGGGGATCCTACAATGAGCAGTTCTTC | CASSVSGGGSYNEQFF | - | TRBJ2-1 | TRBV10-2 | TRBD2